This entry lists 29 T cell receptor beta chains sequenced from one sample in a study of siplizumab effects on memory and regulatory T cells. Assay used: immunoSEQ multiplex PCR; TCRdb lists only in-frame clones, some missing. The sample records over 85,000 clones, about 96% being singletons. Material: naive CD4+ T cells sorted from blood. The receptors here all came from a human donor in good health.

This clone has a single count. The rearrangement links TRBV13 to TRBJ2-7; no clear D. This CDR3 region has 15 residues. In germline, CDR1 is PRHDT, CDR2 FYEKMQ (reference sequence). The V end was cut by 5 bases, the J end by 3 bases, with 17 bases between. CDR3 residues: CASSRPWRNCYEQYF. The CDR3 DNA is TGTGCCAGCAGCCGCCCCTGGCGGAACTGCTACGAGCAGTACTTC.

The chain is built from TRBV5-1 and TRBJ2-7; maybe TRBD1 (8 bases). The CDR3 is 14 amino acids. The V gene's germline CDR1 is SGHRS and CDR2 YFSETQ. Trimming took 4 bases from V and 4 from J, leaving 15 bases between them. The CDR3 DNA reads TGCGCCAGCAGCCTACAGGGGGGGCAGTACGAGCAGTACTTC. The encoded protein is CASSLQGGQYEQYF. The entire variable domain, with the rest obtained from reference TRBV5-1 and TRBJ2-7, is as follows: KAGVTQTPRYLIKTRGQQVTLSCSPISGHRSVSWYQQTPGQGLQFLFEYFSETQRNKGNFPGRFSGRQFSNSRSEMNVSTLELGDSALYLCASSLQGGQYEQYFGPGTRLTVT.

The chain joins TRBV25-1 to TRBJ2-2, with 8 bases lining up with TRBD1. The CDR3 runs 14 residues. The V gene end was trimmed by 6 bases and the J gene end by 5 bases; junction bases not matched to a gene: 5. Germline V lookup: CDR1 MGHDK, CDR2 SYGVNS. The chain's CDR3 is CASRTGEGTGELFF. The CDR3 DNA reads as TGTGCCAGCAGGACAGGGGAAGGTACCGGGGAGCTGTTTTTT. The full variable domain, in which reference TRBV25-1 and TRBJ2-2 provide the parts outside the CDR3, is EADIYQTPRYLVIGTGKKITLECSQTMGHDKMYWYQQDPGMELHLIHYSYGVNSTEKGDLSSESTVSRIRTEHFPLTLESARPSHTSQYLCASRTGEGTGELFFGEGSRLTVL.

This chain connects TRBV4-3 to TRBJ2-1, with 8 bases identical to TRBD2. Trimming cost V 1 base and J 6 bases; bases outside gene matches: 5. The germline gives CDR1 LGHNA, CDR2 YSLEER. The CDR3 runs to 15 residues. Here the CDR3 reads CASSQVSGGINEQFF. The CDR3 DNA is TGCGCCAGCAGCCAAGTTTCGGGGGGGATCAATGAGCAGTTCTTC.

J is TRBJ1-3 and V is TRBV19; D is possibly TRBD1 (5 bases). V lost 3 bases to trimming and J lost 0 bases, with 12 bases between them. The germline gives CDR1 LNHDA, CDR2 SQIVND (reference sequence). This CDR3 contains 16 residues. CDR3 protein: CASSIFPRDSGNTIYF. The CDR3, as DNA: TGTGCCAGTAGTATCTTTCCCAGGGACTCTGGAAACACCATATATTTT. Complete variable domain (other parts from reference TRBV19 and TRBJ1-3): DGGITQSPKYLFRKEGQNVTLSCEQNLNHDAMYWYRQDPGQGLRLIYYSQIVNDFQKGDIAEGYSVSREKKESFPLTVTSAQKNPTAFYLCASSIFPRDSGNTIYFGEGSWLTVV.

The J gene is TRBJ1-2, the V gene TRBV7-2, with a tentative D call TRBD1 (6 bases). V was pared by 2 bases and J by 7 bases, with 17 bases between. The germline CDR1 and CDR2 sequences are SGHTA and FQGNSA. The length of the CDR3 is 15 residues. In nucleotides, the CDR3 is TGTGCCAGCAGCTTACAACAGGGAGAAAGGGGTGGCTACACCTTC. Its translation: CASSLQQGERGGYTF. The whole variable domain, filled in from reference TRBV7-2 and TRBJ1-2, reads GAGVSQSPSNKVTEKGKDVELRCDPISGHTALYWYRQSLGQGLEFLIYFQGNSAPDKSGLPSDRFSAERTGGSVSTLTIQRTQQEDSAVYLCASSLQQGERGGYTFGSGTRLTVV.

This clone was seen a single time. V usage is TRBV25-1 and J usage is TRBJ2-1; TRBD2 agrees at 15 bases. Unmatched junction bases numbered 4, after V lost 7 bases and J lost 3 bases. The CDR3 contains 16 residues. Germline CDR1 and CDR2: MGHDK and SYGVNS. Here the CDR3 DNA reads TGTGCCAGCAAGGGACTAGCGGGGGGAGGCTACAATGAGCAGTTCTTC. Its translation: CASKGLAGGGYNEQFF.

The rearrangement uses TRBV6-5 and TRBJ1-2; D call uncertain. This CDR3 spans 12 amino acids. The germline V gene has CDR1 MNHEY and CDR2 SVGAGI. Trimming removed 0 bases from V and 8 bases from J, with 7 bases in between. This CDR3 is CASSYSVGGYTF. For the CDR3, the DNA is TGTGCCAGCAGTTACTCGGTCGGGGGCTACACCTTC.

This clone was observed a few times. The chain combines TRBV6-5 with TRBJ1-6; tentative D call: TRBD1 (6 bases). In germline, CDR1 is MNHEY, CDR2 SVGAGI. Trimming removed 3 bases at V and 7 bases at J, with 10 bases between. The CDR3 contains 14 residues. The CDR3 region has the DNA TGTGCCAGCAGTTATCGGGGGCCGAATTCACCCCTCCACTTT. It encodes CASSYRGPNSPLHF.

The genes are TRBV2 and TRBJ1-6; maybe TRBD1 (5 bases). The V end was cut by 7 bases, the J end by 0 bases, with 10 bases between. Germline CDR1 and CDR2: SNHLY and FYNNEI. This CDR3 contains 15 residues. This CDR3 is CASKTESSYNSPLHF. CDR3 DNA: TGTGCCAGCAAGACAGAGAGCTCCTATAATTCACCCCTCCACTTT.

This chain uses TRBV25-1 with TRBJ2-7, with D uncertain. CDR1 is MGHDK and CDR2 is SYGVNS in the germline V gene. Trimming stripped 0 bases from V and 3 bases from J, with 0 bases between. This CDR3 region has 11 residues. CDR3 loop: CASSEYYEQYF. Written as DNA, the CDR3 is TGTGCCAGCAGTGAATACTACGAGCAGTACTTC.

V gene TRBV30 combines with J gene TRBJ2-1; D possibly matches TRBD1 or TRBD2 (6 bases each). CDR3 length equals 14 residues. V shed 5 bases and J shed 7 bases, with 18 bases lying between them. Per the germline V gene, CDR1 is GTSNPN and CDR2 is SVGIG (reference sequence). DNA for the CDR3: TGTGCCTGGGGGCGGCTCGGGGGCTGGAATGAGCAGTTCTTC. Residues: CAWGRLGGWNEQFF. Combining the CDR3 with reference TRBV30 and TRBJ2-1 gives the whole variable domain SQTIHQWPATLVQPVGSPLSLECTVEGTSNPNLYWYRQAAGRGLQLLFYSVGIGQISSEVPQNLSASRPQDRQFILSSKKLLLSDSGFYLCAWGRLGGWNEQFFGPGTRLTVL.

This chain uses TRBV28 with TRBJ2-2, with TRBD1 as a possible D gene (6 bases). This CDR3 spans 13 amino acids. Trimming shortened V by 6 bases and J by 7 bases, and 12 bases separated the two germline ends. The germline V gene has CDR1 MDHEN and CDR2 SYDVKM. The CDR3 DNA reads as TGTGCCAGCAGGCGACAGGCAAACGGGGAGCTGTTTTTT. It translates to CASRRQANGELFF.

This rearrangement joins TRBV28 to TRBJ1-4; 7 nucleotides match TRBD1. The CDR3 runs 14 residues. The J segment lost 8 bases and the V segment lost 6 bases, leaving 9 bases of the junction unmatched. Germline V gene lookup returns CDR1 MDHEN and CDR2 SYDVKM. CDR3: CASSKGGTREKLFF. The DNA of the CDR3 is TGTGCCAGCAGCAAAGGGGGCACTAGGGAAAAACTGTTTTTT.

The rearrangement joins TRBV7-2 to TRBJ1-4; a weak D match, TRBD1 (5 bases). This CDR3 has 14 residues. The germline V gene encodes CDR1 SGHTA and CDR2 FQGNSA. Trimming removed 7 bases from V and 0 bases from J, with 9 bases in between. CDR3 in amino acids: CASKDTATNEKLFF. Here the CDR3 DNA reads TGTGCCAGCAAGGACACTGCAACTAATGAAAAACTGTTTTTT.

This clone was observed once. The gene calls are TRBV27 and TRBJ2-3, with unresolved D. The V end lost 5 bases, the J end lost 6 bases, and 6 bases lay between the germline ends. Germline V gene data show CDR1 as MNHEY and CDR2 as SMNVEV (reference sequence). The CDR3 contains 11 residues. The DNA for the CDR3 is TGTGCCAGCAGTACCTGGGATACGCAGTATTTT. It specifies CASSTWDTQYF.

The chain carries TRBV18 and TRBJ1-1, with 9 bases identical to TRBD1. The CDR3 has 14 residues. The V gene end was trimmed by 4 bases and the J gene end by 4 bases; junction bases not matched to a gene: 4. Germline V CDR1 and CDR2: KGHSH, LQKENI. CDR3: CASSQTGGGTEAFF. DNA for the CDR3: TGTGCCAGCTCACAGACAGGGGGGGGCACTGAAGCTTTCTTT. The complete variable domain, with remaining parts taken from reference TRBV18 and TRBJ1-1, reads NAGVMQNPRHLVRRRGQEARLRCSPMKGHSHVYWYRQLPEEGLKFMVYLQKENIIDESGMPKERFSAEFPKEGPSILRIQQVVRGDSAAYFCASSQTGGGTEAFFGQGTRLTVV.

This rearrangement joins TRBV4-1 to TRBJ2-5, with 9 bases matching TRBD1. The trim removed 0 bases at V and 5 bases at J, leaving 10 bases unmatched. The V gene's germline CDR1 is MGHRA and CDR2 YSYEKL. The CDR3 runs to 17 residues. The CDR3 DNA reads TGCGCCAGCAGCCAAGATGCTCCGGACAGGGGTCGGGAGACCCAGTACTTC. Protein sequence: CASSQDAPDRGRETQYF.

The rearrangement links TRBV7-3 to TRBJ2-1; 7 nucleotides line up with TRBD2. V dropped 4 bases and J dropped 8; count of bases not matched to a gene: 11. Germline loops: CDR1 SGHTA, CDR2 FQGTGA. The CDR3 spans 15 residues. CDR3 amino acids: CASSWRGGPIDEQFF. DNA for the CDR3: TGTGCCAGCAGCTGGCGCGGGGGACCGATTGATGAGCAGTTCTTC.

This clone was observed a single time. This chain links TRBV6-1 with TRBJ1-1; 10 positions agree with TRBD1. Trimming cost V 4 bases and J 1 base; bases outside gene matches: 3. Germline CDR1 is MNHNS and CDR2 is SASEGT. The CDR3 is 15 amino acids. CDR3 bases: TGTGCCAGCAGTGGGGGACAGGGGAAGAACACTGAAGCTTTCTTT. Protein product: CASSGGQGKNTEAFF.

V usage is TRBV29-1 and J usage is TRBJ2-1; possibly TRBD1 for D (5 bases). The V end lost 8 bases, the J end lost 12 bases, and 14 bases lay between the germline ends. This CDR3 is 10 amino acids long. CDR1 and CDR2 (germline): SQVTM, ANQGSEA. CDR3: CSITYRRQFF. The DNA for the CDR3 is TGCAGCATAACTTACAGGCGGCAGTTCTTC.

J is TRBJ2-6 and V is TRBV30; no definite D call. The length of the CDR3 is 16 residues. Germline CDR1 GTSNPN, CDR2 SVGIG (reference sequence). V shed 8 bases and J shed 0 bases, with 17 bases lying between them. In DNA, the CDR3 is TGTGCCGGTCGGATTAACCTTCACTCTGGGGCCAACGTCCTGACTTTC. Amino acids: CAGRINLHSGANVLTF.

This chain links TRBV4-1 with TRBJ1-4; 8 bases align to TRBD1. J lost 8 bases, V lost 0 bases, and 5 bases had no gene match. The CDR3 has 15 amino acids. Germline CDR1 MGHRA, CDR2 YSYEKL. The CDR3 DNA follows: TGCGCCAGCAGCCAAGACACAGGGGGTTGGGAAAAACTGTTTTTT. It encodes CASSQDTGGWEKLFF.

This clone was detected only once. This chain links TRBV7-6 with TRBJ1-1; D gene ambiguous. Deletions cut 1 base from V and 1 base from J, with 7 bases between. CDR3 length: 14 amino acids. Germline lookup yields CDR1 SGHVS and CDR2 FNYEAQ. CDR3 residues: CASSLVGKNTEAFF. The CDR3 bases are TGTGCCAGCAGCTTAGTAGGAAAGAACACTGAAGCTTTCTTT.

In its sample, this clone was seen once. The rearrangement links TRBV7-3 to TRBJ2-1; 9 positions agree with TRBD2. Per the germline V gene, CDR1 is SGHTA and CDR2 is FQGTGA. With 0 bases clipped from V and 5 bases from J, the junction kept 8 bases outside the gene matches. The CDR3 spans 17 residues. The CDR3 region is CASSLTHKRGDNNEQFF. In nucleotides, the CDR3 is TGTGCCAGCAGCTTAACTCATAAGCGGGGGGACAACAATGAGCAGTTCTTC. The full variable domain, completed using reference TRBV7-3 and TRBJ2-1, is GAGVSQTPSNKVTEKGKYVELRCDPISGHTALYWYRQSLGQGPEFLIYFQGTGAADDSGLPNDRFFAVRPEGSVSTLKIQRTERGDSAVYLCASSLTHKRGDNNEQFFGPGTRLTVL.

This clone has just one count. The CDR3 DNA is TGTGCCAGCAGTCCCAGGGTTCCTGGGGCCAACGTCCTGACTTTC. Protein product: CASSPRVPGANVLTF. The genes are TRBV9 and TRBJ2-6; possible D gene TRBD1, 5 bases. The germline gives CDR1 SGDLS, CDR2 YYNGEE. The CDR3 sequence is 15 residues long. With 5 bases removed from V and 2 bases from J, the gap between germline ends came to 11 bases.

The rearrangement uses TRBV28 and TRBJ1-6, with 7 bases that match TRBD1. This CDR3 spans 17 amino acids. CDR1 is MDHEN, CDR2 SYDVKM, per germline. V gave up 1 base and J gave up 7 bases; unmatched junction bases: 10. The CDR3 DNA sequence: TGTGCCAGCAGTTTATTTCAGTTTGGGGGACAGAATTCACCCCTCCACTTT. Its translation is CASSLFQFGGQNSPLHF.

The J gene is TRBJ2-3, the V gene TRBV5-1; 12 nucleotides line up with TRBD2. The V and J ends lost 4 bases and 5 bases, in that order; junction bases with no gene match: 8. The germline V gene encodes CDR1 SGHRS and CDR2 YFSETQ. The CDR3 length is 16 residues. CDR3 in DNA: TGCGCCAGCAGCCTAACTAGCGGGGGGAGTGGAGATACGCAGTATTTT. Its translation is CASSLTSGGSGDTQYF.

J is TRBJ2-2 and V is TRBV5-4; tentative D call: TRBD2 (7 bases). Germline V CDR1 and CDR2: SGHNT, YYREEE (reference sequence). The CDR3 loop spans 15 amino acids. V was shortened by 4 bases and J by 7 bases, with 17 bases between the two germline ends. The CDR3 here is CASSPRGGMVGELFF. CDR3 bases: TGTGCCAGCAGCCCAAGGGGGGGTATGGTCGGGGAGCTGTTTTTT.